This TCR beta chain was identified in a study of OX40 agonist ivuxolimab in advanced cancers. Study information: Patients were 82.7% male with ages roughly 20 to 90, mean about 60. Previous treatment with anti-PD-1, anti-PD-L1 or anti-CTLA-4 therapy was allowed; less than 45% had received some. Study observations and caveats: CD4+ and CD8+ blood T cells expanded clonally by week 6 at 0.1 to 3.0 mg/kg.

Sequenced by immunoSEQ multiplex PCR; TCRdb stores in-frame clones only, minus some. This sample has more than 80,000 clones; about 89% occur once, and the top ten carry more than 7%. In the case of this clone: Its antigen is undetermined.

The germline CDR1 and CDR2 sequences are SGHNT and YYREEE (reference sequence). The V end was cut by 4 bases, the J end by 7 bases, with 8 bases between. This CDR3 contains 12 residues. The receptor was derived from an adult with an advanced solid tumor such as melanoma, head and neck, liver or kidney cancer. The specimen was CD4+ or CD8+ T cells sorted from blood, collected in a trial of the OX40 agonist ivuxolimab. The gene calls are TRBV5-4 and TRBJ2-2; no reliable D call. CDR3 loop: CASSGEDGELFF. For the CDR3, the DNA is TGTGCCAGCAGCGGTGAAGACGGGGAGCTGTTTTTT.